The clone carrying this T cell receptor beta chain occurred a few times. The repertoire was sequenced with immunoSEQ multiplex PCR; TCRdb's copy has only in-frame clones and lacks some. Of about 310,000 clones listed, roughly 84% are singletons. Trimming cost V 2 bases and J 7 bases, with 12 bases left between them. Germline-derived CDR1 and CDR2 are GTSNPN and SVGIG (reference sequence). This CDR3 contains 13 residues. This entry comes from a study of blood T cell repertoires in COVID-19. The source is a man over 45 with active or convalescent COVID-19. V gene TRBV30 combines with J gene TRBJ1-5; D possibly corresponds to TRBD1 (6 bases). What was sequenced was peripheral blood. The CDR3 spells CAWSHREGQPQHF. The CDR3 DNA sequence: TGTGCCTGGAGTCACAGGGAAGGGCAGCCCCAGCATTTT.